Presented here are 20 T cell receptor beta chains from one specimen sequenced in a study of regulatory T cells in long-lasting Graves disease listed by TCRdb under 2021. Interpreted using the paper, the time point label stands for: newly diagnosed GD, antithyroid drugs for less than 3 months. RNA was extracted from PBMCs in TRIzol for both TCR sequencing and RNA sequencing. The library relied on multiplex PCR. The run used an Illumina HiSeq 4000. iRepertoire HTBI primers and Arm-PCR amplification of CDR3 regions were used to construct TCR beta libraries. The public reads were reprocessed in TCRdb via fastp at Q25 and MiXCR, keeping in-frame beta chains. Identical CDR3 protein sequences are pooled into one entry, listed with their most common genes and DNA. In this sample the table shows roughly 350,000 distinct CDR3 sequences, about 17% of which occur a single time. The ten largest clones take up 20% to 25% of the sample.

The sample was also reused in another study, on T cells in Graves' hyperthyroidism and ophthalmopathy.

The sample consisted of peripheral blood mononuclear cells (PBMCs), taken at new diagnosis, from a patient treated with antithyroid drugs. The receptors here all came from a woman aged 18-35 years with Graves disease. Donor details come from another sample of the same person, matched by shared clones.

This clonotype has at least ten counts. V and J are TRBV11-2 and TRBJ2-7; maybe TRBD2 (6 bases). Trimming took off 10 bases at V and 0 bases at J, with 19 bases between the two ends. This CDR3 region has 15 residues. Germline loops: CDR1 SGHAT, CDR2 FQNNGV. The CDR3 nucleotides read TGTGCCATCGTTGAACGGCGGGGAGGCTCCTACGAGCAGTACTTC. Translated, it gives CAIVERRGGSYEQYF.

In this sample, this clonotype turned up many times. This chain connects TRBV5-4 to TRBJ2-1; TRBD1 matches 8 bases. The CDR3 is 17 residues long. Germline values: CDR1 SGHNT, CDR2 YYREEE (reference sequence). Unmatched junction bases numbered 10, after V lost 3 bases and J lost 2 bases. The CDR3 DNA reads TGTGCCAGCAGCTCCTTGGACAGGGTAAGGGCCTACAATGAGCAGTTCTTC. The encoded protein is CASSSLDRVRAYNEQFF.

Notes on this clonotype: Given a far larger clone just one base away, this is likely a sequencing read error. The genes are TRBV11-2 and TRBJ2-7, with D possibly TRBD1 on 6 matching bases. From germline, CDR1 is SGHAT and CDR2 FQNNGV. The CDR3 contains 14 residues. This CDR3 is CAWTSDRRSYEQHF. CDR3 coding DNA: TGTGCCTGGACATCAGACAGGCGATCATACGAGCAGCACTTC.

This clonotype was observed at least ten times. J is TRBJ2-7 and V is TRBV10-2, with 7 bases that match TRBD2. The germline CDR1 and CDR2 sequences are WSHSY and SAAADI. The CDR3 is 15 amino acids. V lost 3 bases and J lost 0; bases outside the gene matches: 5. In nucleotides, the CDR3 is TGCGCCAGCAGTGACGGGGGGAGGAGCTCCTACGAGCAGTACTTC. Its translation: CASSDGGRSSYEQYF.

This clonotype has only a few counts. The V call is TRBV20-1, the J call TRBJ2-1, with 10 bases matching TRBD2. Losses at the gene ends were 2 bases for V and 7 bases for J; bases not matched to a gene: 8. The CDR3 totals 15 residues. The germline V gene encodes CDR1 DFQATT and CDR2 SNEGSKA (reference sequence). As DNA, the CDR3 is TGCAGTGCTAGACGAAGACTAGCGGGTCTAAATGAGCAGTTCTTC. Amino acid sequence: CSARRRLAGLNEQFF.

This clonotype came up many times. The chain employs TRBV2 and TRBJ2-4; weak D call: TRBD1 (6 bases). Trimming left V 7 bases short and J 0 bases short, with 13 bases between. The CDR3 extends over 15 amino acids. Germline CDR1 and CDR2: SNHLY and FYNNEI. CDR3 in DNA: TGTGCCAGCAACCTCCCAGGGGTAGCCAAAAACATTCAGTACTTC. Translating gives CASNLPGVAKNIQYF. Variable domain in full (rest from reference TRBV2 and TRBJ2-4): EPEVTQTPSHQVTQMGQEVILRCVPISNHLYFYWYRQILGQKVEFLVSFYNNEISEKSEIFDDQFSVERPDGSNFTLKIRSTKLEDSAMYFCASNLPGVAKNIQYFGAGTRLSVL.

The gene calls are TRBV27 and TRBJ1-5, with D hard to call. The CDR3 covers 14 residues. Germline lookup yields CDR1 MNHEY and CDR2 SMNVEV (reference sequence). Trimming took off 3 bases at V and 2 bases at J, with 8 bases between the two ends. This CDR3 is CASSFGRGNQPQHF. For the CDR3, the DNA is TGTGCCAGCAGTTTCGGCCGGGGCAATCAGCCCCAGCATTTT.

This clonotype was detected only a few times. The chain recombines TRBV10-3 with TRBJ1-2; no clear D. The CDR3 length is 12 residues. Trimming removed 8 bases at V and 5 bases at J, with 12 bases between. CDR1 ENHRY and CDR2 SYGVKD come from the germline V gene. The CDR3, as DNA: TGTGCCATCGGCGGGGAGGTATATGGCTACACCTTC. This codes for CAIGGEVYGYTF.

This clonotype was observed many times. This chain joins TRBV28 and TRBJ2-7; D remains ambiguous. This CDR3 contains 17 residues. Germline V gives CDR1 MDHEN, CDR2 SYDVKM. The germline V and J ends were trimmed by 1 base and 2 bases, with 18 bases remaining between them. CDR3 sequence: CASSLSVRQELTYEQYF. The CDR3 DNA sequence: TGTGCCAGCAGTTTATCGGTTCGGCAGGAACTCACCTACGAGCAGTACTTC.

This clonotype has at least ten counts. This chain links TRBV27 with TRBJ2-7, with D perhaps matching TRBD2 (6 bases). Trimming removed 5 bases at V and 2 bases at J, with 10 bases between. The germline V gene has CDR1 MNHEY and CDR2 SMNVEV (reference sequence). The CDR3 has 13 amino acids. For the CDR3, the DNA is TGTGCCAGCAGTCGTGGGACTCCCTACGAGCAGTACTTC. It codes for CASSRGTPYEQYF.

This clonotype was seen many times. The V and J genes are TRBV9 and TRBJ2-7; 7 bases line up with TRBD1. The CDR3 extends over 12 amino acids. The ends lost 0 bases at V and 10 bases at J; junction bases unmatched: 4. Germline assignment: CDR1 SGDLS and CDR2 YYNGEE. The CDR3 nucleotides read TGTGCCAGCAGCGTAGGGGACAGCCACCAGTACTTC. Encoded protein: CASSVGDSHQYF.

This clonotype was seen at least ten times. The chain has TRBV5-1 and TRBJ2-7; 11 bases align to TRBD2. CDR1 is SGHRS and CDR2 is YFSETQ in the germline V gene. Germline trimming cut 5 bases from V and 2 bases from J; bases unmatched to any gene: 3. The length of the CDR3 is 14 residues. The CDR3 reads CASRLAGAAYEQYF. The CDR3 DNA reads as TGCGCCAGCAGACTAGCGGGGGCCGCCTACGAGCAGTACTTC. The entire variable domain, with the rest obtained from reference TRBV5-1 and TRBJ2-7, is as follows: KAGVTQTPRYLIKTRGQQVTLSCSPISGHRSVSWYQQTPGQGLQFLFEYFSETQRNKGNFPGRFSGRQFSNSRSEMNVSTLELGDSALYLCASRLAGAAYEQYFGPGTRLTVT.

This clonotype was recorded many times. The rearrangement uses TRBV12-3 or TRBV12-4 and TRBJ1-3; D gene uncertain. V dropped 3 bases and J dropped 11 bases, with 8 bases sitting between them. This CDR3 spans 11 amino acids. CDR3 loop: CASSFVPPIYF. In nucleotides, the CDR3 is TGTGCCAGCAGTTTCGTTCCCCCCATATATTTT.

This clonotype has ten or more counts. The chain has TRBV28 and TRBJ1-3; D unresolved. Trimming shortened V by 3 bases and J by 0 bases, and 3 bases separated the two germline ends. The CDR3 runs 13 residues. Per germline, CDR1 MDHEN and CDR2 SYDVKM. The CDR3 protein is CASSLLSGNTIYF. The CDR3 bases are TGTGCCAGCAGTTTGCTCTCTGGAAACACCATATATTTT. Combining the CDR3 with reference TRBV28 and TRBJ1-3 gives the whole variable domain DVKVTQSSRYLVKRTGEKVFLECVQDMDHENMFWYRQDPGLGLRLIYFSYDVKMKEKGDIPEGYSVSREKKERFSLILESASTNQTSMYLCASSLLSGNTIYFGEGSWLTVV.

This clonotype turned up a few times. V gene TRBV19 combines with J gene TRBJ1-2; weak D call: TRBD1 (6 bases). The germline V gene has CDR1 LNHDA and CDR2 SQIVND (reference sequence). The V end was cut by 4 bases, the J end by 1 base, with 10 bases between. The CDR3 contains 14 residues. The DNA for the CDR3 is TGTGCCAGTAGTAAGGGGGGCGGTAACTATGGCTACACCTTC. Translating gives CASSKGGGNYGYTF.

This rearrangement joins TRBV29-1 to TRBJ2-3; perhaps TRBD2 as D (7 bases). This CDR3 spans 14 amino acids. The V end was cut by 6 bases, the J end by 4 bases, with 17 bases between. Per the germline V gene, CDR1 is SQVTM and CDR2 is ANQGSEA. As DNA, the CDR3 is TGCAGCGTGCCGAAGGGGGGGCGGCCAGATACGCAGTATTTT. Encoded protein: CSVPKGGRPDTQYF.

Regarding this clonotype: It is likely a read error, because the conserved phenylalanine at the end of the CDR3 is missing. This chain joins TRBV28 and TRBJ1-5, with a weak D call TRBD1 (5 bases). The CDR3 consists of 17 residues. Trimming took off 6 bases at V and 0 bases at J, with 18 bases between the two ends. Germline CDR1 and CDR2: MDHEN and SYDVKM. The CDR3 here is CASSPRAGHYSNQPQHL. CDR3 DNA sequence: TGTGCCAGCAGCCCCAGGGCAGGCCATTATAGCAATCAGCCCCAGCATCTT.

This sequence joins TRBV2 and TRBJ2-3; TRBD2 matches at 14 bases. V trimming: 3 bases; J trimming: 4 bases; junction bases outside the gene matches: 3. The CDR3 is 16 residues long. The germline V gene encodes CDR1 SNHLY and CDR2 FYNNEI. CDR3 nucleotide sequence: TGTGCCAGCAGTGAGGGACTAGCGGGAGCGGCAGATACGCAGTATTTT. Translation: CASSEGLAGAADTQYF.

At least ten counts were recorded for this clonotype. The rearrangement uses TRBV28 and TRBJ1-1, with D possibly TRBD1 on 6 matching bases. Germline V gene lookup returns CDR1 MDHEN and CDR2 SYDVKM. CDR3 length: 14 amino acids. Trimming pared 3 bases from V and 6 bases from J, leaving 14 bases between. The CDR3 coding sequence is TGTGCCAGCAGTTTCGTCAGGGGTCTCGCTGAAGCTTTCTTT. Its translation is CASSFVRGLAEAFF. Full variable domain (remainder filled in from reference TRBV28 and TRBJ1-1): DVKVTQSSRYLVKRTGEKVFLECVQDMDHENMFWYRQDPGLGLRLIYFSYDVKMKEKGDIPEGYSVSREKKERFSLILESASTNQTSMYLCASSFVRGLAEAFFGQGTRLTVV.

This clonotype was counted many times. The V and J genes are TRBV28 and TRBJ2-2, with 10 nucleotides matching TRBD2. This CDR3 comprises 18 residues. Germline V gene lookup returns CDR1 MDHEN and CDR2 SYDVKM. J lost 2 bases, V lost 3 bases, and 9 bases had no gene match. In DNA form, the CDR3 reads TGTGCCAGCAGTTTTTACTTTGGACTAGCGGTAAACACCGGGGAGCTGTTTTTT. It specifies CASSFYFGLAVNTGELFF.